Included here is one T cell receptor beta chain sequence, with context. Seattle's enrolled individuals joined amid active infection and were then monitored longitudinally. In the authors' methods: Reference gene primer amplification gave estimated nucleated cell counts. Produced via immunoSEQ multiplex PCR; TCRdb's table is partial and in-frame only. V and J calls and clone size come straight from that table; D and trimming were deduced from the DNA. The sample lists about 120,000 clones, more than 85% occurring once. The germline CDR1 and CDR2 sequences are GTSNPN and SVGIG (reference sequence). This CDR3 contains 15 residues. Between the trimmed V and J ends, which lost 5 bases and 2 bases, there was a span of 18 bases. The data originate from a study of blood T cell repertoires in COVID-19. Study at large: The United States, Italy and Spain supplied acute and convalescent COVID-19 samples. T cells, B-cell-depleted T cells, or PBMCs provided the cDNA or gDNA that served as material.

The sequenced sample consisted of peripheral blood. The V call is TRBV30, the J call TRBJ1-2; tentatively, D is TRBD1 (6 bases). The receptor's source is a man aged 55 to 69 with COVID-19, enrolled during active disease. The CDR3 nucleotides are TGTGCCTGGGGGCCCAGGGGCGCAACGAACTATGGCTACACCTTC. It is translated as CAWGPRGATNYGYTF.